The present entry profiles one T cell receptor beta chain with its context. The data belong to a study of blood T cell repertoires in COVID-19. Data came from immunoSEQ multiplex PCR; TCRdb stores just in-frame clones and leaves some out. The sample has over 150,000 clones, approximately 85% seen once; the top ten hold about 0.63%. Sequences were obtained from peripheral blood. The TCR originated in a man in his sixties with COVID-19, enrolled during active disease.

The CDR3 nucleotides read TGCGCCAGCAGCCCTCAGGACATGGACAGGCGCACCTATAATTCACCCCTCCACTTT. Translated, it gives CASSPQDMDRRTYNSPLHF. The rearrangement links TRBV5-1 to TRBJ1-6; 7 nucleotides line up with TRBD1. Unmatched junction bases numbered 15, after V lost 4 bases and J lost 2 bases. This CDR3 spans 19 amino acids. Germline CDR1 is SGHRS and CDR2 is YFSETQ.